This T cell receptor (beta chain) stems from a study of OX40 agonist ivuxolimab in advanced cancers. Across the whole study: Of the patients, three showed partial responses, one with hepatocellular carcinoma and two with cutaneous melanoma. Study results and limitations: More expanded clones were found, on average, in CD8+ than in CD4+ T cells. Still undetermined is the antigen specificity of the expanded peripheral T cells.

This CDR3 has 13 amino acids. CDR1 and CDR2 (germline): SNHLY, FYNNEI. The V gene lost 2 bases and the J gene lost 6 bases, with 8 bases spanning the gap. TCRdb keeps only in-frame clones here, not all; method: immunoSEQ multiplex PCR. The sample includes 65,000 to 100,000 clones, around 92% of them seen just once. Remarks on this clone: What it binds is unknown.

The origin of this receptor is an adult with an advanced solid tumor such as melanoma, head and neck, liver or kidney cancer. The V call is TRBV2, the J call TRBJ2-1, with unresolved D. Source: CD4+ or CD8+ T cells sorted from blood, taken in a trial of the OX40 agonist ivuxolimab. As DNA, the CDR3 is TGTGCCAGCAGTGAAATTTACACCAATGAGCAGTTCTTC. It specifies CASSEIYTNEQFF.